What follows are 14 T cell receptor beta chains derived from one specimen sequenced in a study of CD8 T cells in Susac syndrome (dated by TCRdb to 2018 to 2020). Receptor amplification or capture employed the immunoSEQ multiplex PCR assay. RNA was extracted with the RNeasy kit and about 0.5 to 1 ug was reverse transcribed using random hexamers. TCRdb passed the public sequencing reads through fastp at Q25 and MiXCR, retaining productive beta sequences. Each CDR3 protein gets just one entry, which takes the most common genes and DNA from the rows behind it. Present in this sample are around 69,000 distinct CDR3 sequences, roughly 95% of which were seen just once. Approximately 0.11% of the sample comes from the top ten. What was sequenced was CD4+ T cells from PBMCs. These receptor sequences come from a human donor with multiple sclerosis.

This rearrangement joins TRBV3-1 to TRBJ1-6, with no clear D. Trimming pared 0 bases from V and 8 bases from J, leaving 5 bases between. The CDR3 covers 13 residues. CDR1 is LGHDT and CDR2 is YNNKEL in the germline V gene (reference sequence). CDR3 amino acids: CASSQDHHSPLHF. The CDR3 DNA reads TGTGCCAGCAGCCAAGATCACCATTCACCCCTCCACTTT. Filled out from reference TRBV3-1 and TRBJ1-6, the complete variable domain reads DTAVSQTPKYLVTQMGNDKSIKCEQNLGHDTMYWYKQDSKKFLKIMFSYNNKELIINETVPNRFSPKSPDKAHLNLHINSLELGDSAVYFCASSQDHHSPLHFGNGTRLTVT.

This chain links TRBV28 with TRBJ2-7, with 9 bases aligning to TRBD1. V was pared by 6 bases and J by 5 bases, with 11 bases of the junction left unmatched. In germline, CDR1 is MDHEN, CDR2 SYDVKM. The CDR3 is 15 amino acids. In DNA form, the CDR3 reads TGTGCCAGCAGCGGCCGGGACAGGGATCACGACGAGCAGTACTTC. Protein product: CASSGRDRDHDEQYF. Full variable domain (remainder filled in from reference TRBV28 and TRBJ2-7): DVKVTQSSRYLVKRTGEKVFLECVQDMDHENMFWYRQDPGLGLRLIYFSYDVKMKEKGDIPEGYSVSREKKERFSLILESASTNQTSMYLCASSGRDRDHDEQYFGPGTRLTVT.

The J gene is TRBJ1-1, the V gene TRBV15; no firm D call. The CDR3 spans 13 residues. Trimming cost V 7 bases and J 1 base, with 10 bases left between them. CDR1 and CDR2 (germline): LNHNV, YYDKDF (reference sequence). CDR3 residues: CATTNPGNTEAFF. For the CDR3, the DNA is TGTGCCACCACCAACCCAGGGAACACTGAAGCTTTCTTT.

This clonotype appeared once. The V gene is TRBV29-1, the J gene TRBJ1-5; D call uncertain. Germline-derived CDR1 and CDR2 are SQVTM and ANQGSEA. V shed 6 bases and J shed 3 bases, with 9 bases lying between them. The CDR3 spans 12 residues. The CDR3 nucleotides are TGCAGCGTGGGGTTTAACAATCAGCCCCAGCATTTT. Translated: CSVGFNNQPQHF. The whole variable domain, remainder taken from reference TRBV29-1 and TRBJ1-5, is SAVISQKPSRDICQRGTSLTIQCQVDSQVTMMFWYRQQPGQSLTLIATANQGSEATYESGFVIDKFPISRPNLTFSTLTVSNMSPEDSSIYLCSVGFNNQPQHFGDGTRLSIL.

The chain couples TRBV2 to TRBJ2-5, with TRBD2 matching 12 bases. CDR1 is SNHLY, CDR2 FYNNEI, per germline. The V gene end was trimmed by 6 bases and the J gene end by 1 base; junction bases not matched to a gene: 3. The CDR3 spans 15 residues. The CDR3 region has the DNA TGTGCCAGCAGCAGACTAGCGGGGGCCCAAGAGACCCAGTACTTC. It is translated as CASSRLAGAQETQYF.

The rearrangement links TRBV19 to TRBJ1-5; possible D gene TRBD1, 6 bases. V dropped 2 bases and J dropped 0 bases, with 14 bases sitting between them. The CDR3 is 17 residues long. CDR1 is LNHDA, CDR2 SQIVND, per germline (reference sequence). The CDR3 DNA reads as TGTGCCAGTAGTATAAGAGGGGGGTCCTATAGCAATCAGCCCCAGCATTTT. Encoded protein: CASSIRGGSYSNQPQHF.

The rearrangement links TRBV28 to TRBJ2-7; the D is unclear. The CDR3 spans 16 residues. V was clipped by 2 bases and J by 2 bases, with 16 bases between them. The germline CDR1 and CDR2 sequences are MDHEN and SYDVKM. CDR3 sequence (DNA): TGTGCCAGCAGTTTAGGTTTCGATCTTCACGCCTACGAGCAGTACTTC. Protein sequence: CASSLGFDLHAYEQYF.

The chain is built from TRBV20-1 and TRBJ1-1; unclear D gene. This CDR3 has 13 amino acids. V was trimmed by 6 bases and J by 1 base, leaving 12 bases between them. Germline V gene data show CDR1 as DFQATT and CDR2 as SNEGSKA (reference sequence). CDR3 nucleotide sequence: TGCAGTGCCCTACAAGCGGCGAACACTGAAGCTTTCTTT. Translated: CSALQAANTEAFF.

This chain connects TRBV27 to TRBJ1-1; the D is unclear. The V end lost 0 bases, the J end lost 3 bases, and 8 bases lay between the germline ends. Per germline, CDR1 MNHEY and CDR2 SMNVEV (reference sequence). This CDR3 is 14 amino acids long. The CDR3 bases are TGTGCCAGCAGTTTATCGCGGGGAGACACTGAAGCTTTCTTT. This translates into CASSLSRGDTEAFF.

This clonotype is a singleton in its sample. The chain couples TRBV5-1 to TRBJ1-2; D is unresolved. Trimming stripped 1 base from V and 1 base from J, with 5 bases between. Germline values: CDR1 SGHRS, CDR2 YFSETQ. The CDR3 is 13 amino acids. The chain's CDR3 is CASSLRVNYGYTF. DNA for the CDR3: TGCGCCAGCAGCTTGAGAGTTAACTATGGCTACACCTTC.

The V and J genes are TRBV4-3 and TRBJ1-3; possibly TRBD1 for D (6 bases). This CDR3 comprises 14 residues. Germline CDR1 LGHNA, CDR2 YSLEER. The germline V and J ends were trimmed by 4 bases and 6 bases, with 13 bases remaining between them. The CDR3 nucleotides read TGCGCCAGCAGCCTACAGGGCCCGGAAAACACCATATATTTT. It is translated as CASSLQGPENTIYF.

V usage is TRBV2 and J usage is TRBJ2-1; D uncertain. Between the trimmed V and J ends, which lost 7 bases and 0 bases, there was a span of 13 bases. This CDR3 spans 15 amino acids. Germline V gene sequence: CDR1 SNHLY, CDR2 FYNNEI. The CDR3 here is CASKERLSSYNEQFF. The CDR3 DNA sequence: TGTGCCAGCAAGGAGAGACTGAGCTCCTACAATGAGCAGTTCTTC.

The rearrangement uses TRBV3-1 and TRBJ1-4; D might be TRBD1 (5 bases). Germline V gives CDR1 LGHDT, CDR2 YNNKEL (reference sequence). Between the trimmed V and J ends, which lost 3 bases and 4 bases, there was a span of 12 bases. The CDR3 is 15 residues long. CDR3 nucleotide sequence: TGTGCCAGCAGCCACGCGGGACGGTTTAATGAAAAACTGTTTTTT. The encoded protein is CASSHAGRFNEKLFF. The entire variable domain, with the rest obtained from reference TRBV3-1 and TRBJ1-4, is as follows: DTAVSQTPKYLVTQMGNDKSIKCEQNLGHDTMYWYKQDSKKFLKIMFSYNNKELIINETVPNRFSPKSPDKAHLNLHINSLELGDSAVYFCASSHAGRFNEKLFFGSGTQLSVL.

This chain connects TRBV7-6 to TRBJ2-1, with unresolved D. Per the germline V gene, CDR1 is SGHVS and CDR2 is FNYEAQ. Trimming cost V 5 bases and J 5 bases, with 10 bases left between them. This CDR3 contains 13 residues. The DNA of the CDR3 is TGTGCCAGCAGCCCATTAGGTGACAATGAGCAGTTCTTC. As protein: CASSPLGDNEQFF.